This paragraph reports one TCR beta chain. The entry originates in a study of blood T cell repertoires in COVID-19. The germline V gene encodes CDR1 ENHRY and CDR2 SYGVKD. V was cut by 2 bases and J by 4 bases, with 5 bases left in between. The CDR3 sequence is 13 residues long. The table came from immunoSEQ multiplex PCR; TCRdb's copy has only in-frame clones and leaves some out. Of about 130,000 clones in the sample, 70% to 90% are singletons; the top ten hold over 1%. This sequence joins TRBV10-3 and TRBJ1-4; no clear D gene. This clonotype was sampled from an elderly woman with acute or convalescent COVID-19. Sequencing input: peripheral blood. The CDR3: CAISEGDNEKLFF. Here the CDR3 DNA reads TGTGCCATCAGTGAGGGAGATAATGAAAAACTGTTTTTT.